The subject of this entry is one TCR beta chain. The authors' processing: Estimation of nucleated cell counts was performed using reference gene primer amplification. Data came from immunoSEQ multiplex PCR; TCRdb stores just in-frame clones and leaves some out. For V, J and clone size, that table is used; D and trimming come from the DNA. Of approximately 150,000 clones in the sample, 84% were seen once. Germline CDR1 SNHLY, CDR2 FYNNEI. V shed 6 bases and J shed 0 bases, with 16 bases lying between them. The length of the CDR3 is 16 residues. The entry originates in a study of blood T cell repertoires in COVID-19. Study-wide background: Spain, Italy and the United States supplied samples that represented acute and convalescent COVID-19. PBMCs, B-cell-depleted T cells, or T cells provided the cDNA or gDNA that made up the material.

Enrolled during active infection, Seattle patients were then followed longitudinally. The TCR was taken from a man aged 25-40 years with COVID-19, enrolled during active disease. Sequencing input: peripheral blood. This chain links TRBV2 with TRBJ2-3; D perhaps matches TRBD2 (6 bases). In DNA, the CDR3 is TGTGCCAGCAGGCGGTCCGGGACTCTTAGCACAGATACGCAGTATTTT. It encodes CASRRSGTLSTDTQYF.